The 23 T cell receptor beta chains presented below share a single source sample, sequenced in a study of beta chain features in type 1 diabetes. General study findings and limits: TCRB CDR3s were moderately but significantly shorter in Type 1 diabetes patients in all four CD4+ subsets.

The investigators reverse transcribed all of the isolated RNA, so they sequenced expressed TCRB transcripts. Sequencing was performed with immunoSEQ multiplex PCR; in TCRdb, only in-frame clones are kept and a portion is missing. The sample lists 20,000 to 30,000 clones; 55% to 75% were seen once. These receptors have no identified antigens. The sample comprised Tregs from blood. The origin of the receptors is a man aged 18 to 35 with type 1 diabetes.

V and J are TRBV7-9 and TRBJ2-7; possible D gene TRBD1, 5 bases. The germline CDR1 and CDR2 sequences are SEHNR and FQNEAQ (reference sequence). Trimming stripped 0 bases from V and 6 bases from J, with 15 bases between. The CDR3 runs to 15 residues. The chain's CDR3 is CASSLARDRGLEQYF. The CDR3 bases are TGTGCCAGCAGCTTAGCCAGGGATCGAGGCCTCGAGCAGTACTTC.

The table lists this clone with a few counts. This chain links TRBV5-1 with TRBJ2-1; a possible D gene is TRBD2 (5 bases). This CDR3 has 16 residues. V was pared by 0 bases and J by 4 bases, with 14 bases between. Germline CDR1 is SGHRS and CDR2 is YFSETQ. CDR3 DNA: TGCGCCAGCAGCTTGGGCCTGGGAGCTGCTTACAATGAGCAGTTCTTC. Amino acids: CASSLGLGAAYNEQFF.

This clone was detected only a few times. For the CDR3, the DNA is TGTGCCAGCAGCCAAGATTTGGCAGGCGCCTATGGCTACACCTTC. Translation gives CASSQDLAGAYGYTF. The J gene is TRBJ1-2, the V gene TRBV4-2; D is ambiguous. Trimming left V 0 bases short and J 4 bases short, with 12 bases between. Germline CDR1 reads LGHNA; CDR2 reads YNFKEQ. There are 15 residues in the CDR3.

Here the CDR3 reads CASSLALLAGGQGEQYF. In DNA, the CDR3 is TGTGCCAGCAGCTTAGCGCTACTAGCGGGGGGGCAGGGAGAGCAGTACTTC. The V gene is TRBV7-2, the J gene TRBJ2-7, with TRBD2 matching 13 bases. V was pared by 0 bases and J by 7 bases, with 9 bases of the junction left unmatched. The CDR3 length is 17 residues. Per the germline V gene, CDR1 is SGHTA and CDR2 is FQGNSA.

The genes are TRBV7-9 and TRBJ1-2, with a weak D call TRBD1 (6 bases). The V gene's germline CDR1 is SEHNR and CDR2 FQNEAQ (reference sequence). The germline V and J ends were trimmed by 3 bases and 8 bases, with 13 bases remaining between them. CDR3 length: 13 amino acids. As DNA, the CDR3 is TGTGCCAGCAGCTTGGGGGCCCTGGGGGGCTACACCTTC. This gives the protein CASSLGALGGYTF.

This rearrangement joins TRBV5-1 to TRBJ2-6; the D gene is possibly TRBD1 (5 bases). The germline V gene encodes CDR1 SGHRS and CDR2 YFSETQ. CDR3 length: 15 residues. V was shortened by 4 bases and J by 1 base, with 9 bases between the two germline ends. The CDR3, as DNA: TGCGCCAGCAGCGTGCAGGGATCTGGGGCCAACGTCCTGACTTTC. Translation: CASSVQGSGANVLTF.

This clone has a handful of counts. Different DNA sequences within this sample yield the same CDR3. This chain connects TRBV6-6 to TRBJ2-5; D remains ambiguous. Germline CDR1 and CDR2: MNHNY and SVGAGI (reference sequence). The V and J ends lost 0 bases and 2 bases respectively, with 7 bases between them. The CDR3 is made up of 14 amino acids. The CDR3 protein is CASSYSAGQETQYF. As DNA, the CDR3 is TGTGCCAGCAGTTACTCTGCAGGACAAGAGACCCAGTACTTC.

The J gene is TRBJ2-2, the V gene TRBV29-1; a possible D gene is TRBD2 (5 bases). The CDR3 is 13 residues long. Germline CDR1 reads SQVTM; CDR2 reads ANQGSEA. V was trimmed by 1 base and J by 6 bases, leaving 9 bases between them. CDR3 in amino acids: CSVEATIPGELFF. The CDR3 bases are TGCAGCGTTGAAGCGACTATACCCGGGGAGCTGTTTTTT.

The CDR3 sequence is CASSLGGRDEQFF. CDR3 DNA: TGTGCCAGCAGCTTGGGCGGGCGCGATGAGCAGTTCTTC. The chain employs TRBV11-3 and TRBJ2-1; D is perhaps TRBD2 (5 bases). CDR3 length equals 13 residues. Germline-derived CDR1 and CDR2 are SGHNT and YENEEA. V lost 3 bases, J lost 8 bases, and 11 bases lay in between.

The genes are TRBV6-1 and TRBJ2-1; D gene ambiguous. The V end lost 8 bases, the J end lost 0 bases, and 11 bases lay between the germline ends. The germline gives CDR1 MNHNS, CDR2 SASEGT. The length of the CDR3 is 14 residues. The DNA of the CDR3 is TGTGCCAGCTCTCGGTCGAGCTCCTACAATGAGCAGTTCTTC. Its protein is CASSRSSSYNEQFF.

The chain is built from TRBV5-1 and TRBJ2-3, with 7 bases aligning to TRBD2. V was clipped by 1 base and J by 0 bases; unmatched bases: 5. CDR1 is SGHRS and CDR2 is YFSETQ in the germline V gene. The CDR3 extends over 16 amino acids. This CDR3 is CASSLPRLASTDTQYF. CDR3 sequence (DNA): TGCGCCAGCAGCTTGCCAAGACTAGCTAGCACAGATACGCAGTATTTT.

This clone was seen just once. This chain links TRBV7-8 with TRBJ2-7; D might be TRBD1 (5 bases). Germline V gives CDR1 SGHVS, CDR2 FQNEAQ. The V gene lost 3 bases and the J gene lost 3 bases, with 18 bases spanning the gap. The CDR3 spans 16 residues. CDR3 sequence (DNA): TGTGCCAGCAGCTTTCGGGCAGGGTTTTTTCTCTACGAGCAGTACTTC. This gives the protein CASSFRAGFFLYEQYF.

The rearrangement links TRBV20-1 to TRBJ2-7; D is unclear. This CDR3 has 11 amino acids. V lost 3 bases and J lost 4, with 7 bases in between. CDR1 and CDR2 from the germline V gene are DFQATT and SNEGSKA (reference sequence). CDR3 in DNA: TGCAGTGCTAGTACTCCGTACGAGCAGTACTTC. Translated, it gives CSASTPYEQYF.

This chain connects TRBV28 to TRBJ2-6, with D possibly being TRBD1 (5 bases). The CDR3 runs to 17 residues. The germline V gene has CDR1 MDHEN and CDR2 SYDVKM. Trimming took 5 bases from V and 0 from J, leaving 14 bases between them. CDR3 DNA: TGTGCCAGCAGTCCCTTGGGGCAAGTCTCTGGGGCCAACGTCCTGACTTTC. It specifies CASSPLGQVSGANVLTF. Together with reference TRBV28 and TRBJ2-6, the CDR3 gives the full variable domain: DVKVTQSSRYLVKRTGEKVFLECVQDMDHENMFWYRQDPGLGLRLIYFSYDVKMKEKGDIPEGYSVSREKKERFSLILESASTNQTSMYLCASSPLGQVSGANVLTFGAGSRLTVL.

The rearrangement links TRBV7-9 to TRBJ1-2; D is undetermined. Trimming removed 5 bases from V and 7 bases from J, with 14 bases in between. CDR3 size: 13 residues. Germline lookup yields CDR1 SEHNR and CDR2 FQNEAQ (reference sequence). CDR3 coding DNA: TGTGCCAGCAGCCCCCACTTGGGAGGTGGCTACACCTTC. Residues: CASSPHLGGGYTF.

V and J are TRBV6-5 and TRBJ1-1, with a weak D call TRBD1 (5 bases). Trimming took 4 bases from V and 4 from J, leaving 16 bases between them. Germline V gene lookup returns CDR1 MNHEY and CDR2 SVGAGI. This CDR3 comprises 15 residues. This chain's CDR3 is CASSFEGIGSTEAFF. CDR3 nucleotides: TGTGCCAGCAGTTTCGAGGGGATCGGGAGCACTGAAGCTTTCTTT.

CDR3 nucleotide sequence: TGTGCCTGGAGTGGCGGGATACAGGGGCAGAACACTGAAGCTTTCTTT. It translates to CAWSGGIQGQNTEAFF. The chain uses TRBV30 and TRBJ1-1; 7 bases line up with TRBD1. CDR1 is GTSNPN and CDR2 is SVGIG in the germline V gene (reference sequence). With 1 base clipped from V and 1 base from J, the junction kept 9 bases outside the gene matches. The CDR3 runs 16 residues.

This chain connects TRBV6-6 to TRBJ2-7; 14 positions agree with TRBD2. V shed 0 bases, J shed 5 bases, and the junction held 0 bases outside the gene matches. The CDR3 extends over 15 amino acids. Germline V gene data show CDR1 as MNHNY and CDR2 as SVGAGI (reference sequence). CDR3 protein: CASSYSGLAGDEQYF. In nucleotides, the CDR3 is TGTGCCAGCAGTTACTCGGGACTAGCGGGGGACGAGCAGTACTTC.

This sequence joins TRBV11-2 and TRBJ1-3, with TRBD1 matching 8 bases. CDR3 size: 17 residues. V was clipped by 1 base and J by 2 bases; unmatched bases: 7. In germline, CDR1 is SGHAT, CDR2 FQNNGV. The CDR3 DNA sequence: TGTGCCAGCAGCTTAGGTCCAGGGGGCTTCGCTGGAAACACCATATATTTT. Its protein is CASSLGPGGFAGNTIYF.

The chain recombines TRBV21-1 with TRBJ2-7; the table's D call, TRBD2, has no DNA check behind it. TRBV21-1 constitutes a pseudogene. CDR3 length equals 16 residues. The CDR3 region has the DNA TGTGCCAGCAGCCGCTCGGGGGATCTCCCGCCTTTTGAGCAGTACTTC. Protein product: CASSRSGDLPPFEQYF.

The chain is built from TRBV11-2 and TRBJ2-3, with D perhaps matching TRBD2 (6 bases). Per germline, CDR1 SGHAT and CDR2 FQNNGV. Between the trimmed V and J ends, which lost 7 bases and 4 bases, there was a span of 18 bases. The CDR3 length is 15 residues. The CDR3 nucleotides read TGTGCCAGCACCCGGGACTCCCGGTGGGCAGATACGCAGTATTTT. Its translation: CASTRDSRWADTQYF.

The chain links TRBV5-1 to TRBJ2-5; tentatively, D is TRBD2 (5 bases). V shed 0 bases and J shed 5 bases, with 11 bases lying between them. CDR3 length equals 14 residues. The germline gives CDR1 SGHRS, CDR2 YFSETQ. The CDR3 loop reads CASSLALPGETQYF. The DNA for the CDR3 is TGCGCCAGCAGCTTGGCCCTCCCGGGGGAGACCCAGTACTTC. Full variable domain (outside the CDR3, taken from reference TRBV5-1 and TRBJ2-5): KAGVTQTPRYLIKTRGQQVTLSCSPISGHRSVSWYQQTPGQGLQFLFEYFSETQRNKGNFPGRFSGRQFSNSRSEMNVSTLELGDSALYLCASSLALPGETQYFGPGTRLLVL.

In DNA form, the CDR3 reads TGTGCCAGCAGTGTAGTAGCCTCCTACGAGCAGTACTTC. Its protein is CASSVVASYEQYF. The V gene is TRBV2, the J gene TRBJ2-7; D is unresolved. This CDR3 spans 13 amino acids. Germline-derived CDR1 and CDR2 are SNHLY and FYNNEI. Trimming cost V 4 bases and J 0 bases, with 7 bases left between them.